This T cell receptor (beta chain) came from a study of blood T cell repertoires in COVID-19. Whole-study context: Samples taken during acute and convalescent COVID-19 were collected in the United States, Italy and Spain. The cDNA or gDNA used as material had been derived from T cells, B-cell-depleted T cells, or PBMCs.

V was pared by 7 bases and J by 4 bases, with 14 bases between. The germline CDR1 and CDR2 sequences are MNHNY and SVGAGI (reference sequence). This CDR3 comprises 13 residues. In the original processing: Reference gene primer amplification gave nucleated cell count estimates. Only in-frame clones appear in the TCRdb table, and some are missing; sequencing was by immunoSEQ multiplex PCR. V, J and clone size are taken as reported in that table, and D and trimming were inferred from the DNA itself. The sample yields about 140,000 clones, roughly 86% seen once. The chain uses TRBV6-6 and TRBJ2-7; D might be TRBD1 (6 bases). Sequencing was done on a sample of peripheral blood. The source is a human donor in a cohort sampled during active COVID-19. CDR3 sequence: CASTQDRHYEQYF. CDR3 DNA: TGTGCCAGCACCCAGGACAGACATTACGAGCAGTACTTC.